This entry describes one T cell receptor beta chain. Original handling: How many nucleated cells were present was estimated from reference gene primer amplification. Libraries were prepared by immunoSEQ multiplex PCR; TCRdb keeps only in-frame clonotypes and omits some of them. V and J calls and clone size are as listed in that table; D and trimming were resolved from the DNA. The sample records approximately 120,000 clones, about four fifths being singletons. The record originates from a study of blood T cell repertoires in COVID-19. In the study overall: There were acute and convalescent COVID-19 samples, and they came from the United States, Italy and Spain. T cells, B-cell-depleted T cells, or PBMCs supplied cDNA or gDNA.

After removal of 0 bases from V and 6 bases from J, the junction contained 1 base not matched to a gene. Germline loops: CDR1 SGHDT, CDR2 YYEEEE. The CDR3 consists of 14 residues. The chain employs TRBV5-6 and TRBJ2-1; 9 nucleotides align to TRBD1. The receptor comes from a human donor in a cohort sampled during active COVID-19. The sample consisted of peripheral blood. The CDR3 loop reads CASSLGQGGNEQFF. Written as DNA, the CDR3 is TGTGCCAGCAGCTTGGGACAGGGGGGCAATGAGCAGTTCTTC.